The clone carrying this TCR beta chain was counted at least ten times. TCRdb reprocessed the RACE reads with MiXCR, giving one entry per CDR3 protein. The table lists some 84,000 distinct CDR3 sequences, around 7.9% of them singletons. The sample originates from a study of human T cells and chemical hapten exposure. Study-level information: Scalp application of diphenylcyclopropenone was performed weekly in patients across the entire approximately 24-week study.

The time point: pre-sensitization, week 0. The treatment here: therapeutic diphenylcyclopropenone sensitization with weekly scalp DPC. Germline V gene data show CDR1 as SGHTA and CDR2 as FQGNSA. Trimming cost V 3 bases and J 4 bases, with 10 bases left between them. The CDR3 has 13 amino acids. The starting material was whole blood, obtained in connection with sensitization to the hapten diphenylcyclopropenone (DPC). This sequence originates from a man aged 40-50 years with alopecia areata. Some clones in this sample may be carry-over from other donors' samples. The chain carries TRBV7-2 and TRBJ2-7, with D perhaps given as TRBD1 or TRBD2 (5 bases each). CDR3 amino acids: CASSLGRRYEQYV. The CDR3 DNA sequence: TGTGCCAGCAGCTTGGGACGGCGATACGAGCAGTACGTC.